This T cell receptor (beta chain) was identified in a study of T cells in Graves' hyperthyroidism and ophthalmopathy. Amplified TCR beta CDR3 regions derived from RNA transcripts. First-round RT-PCR targeting the TCR CDR3 was performed with the HTBI primer set. TCRdb used MiXCR to reprocess the multiplex PCR reads, holding one entry per CDR3 protein. The data hold some 760,000 distinct CDR3 sequences, with approximately 15% observed a single time. The V end lost 6 bases, the J end lost 4 bases, and 12 bases lay between the germline ends. Germline V gene lookup returns CDR1 KGHSH and CDR2 LQKENI. The CDR3 loop spans 14 amino acids.

This clonotype originated in a woman under 30 with Graves' hyperthyroidism. Sample: blood. This chain connects TRBV18 to TRBJ1-4; D is perhaps TRBD1 (6 bases). CDR3 DNA sequence: TGTGCCAGCTCCCAACAGGGACTTAATGAAAAACTGTTTTTT. It codes for CASSQQGLNEKLFF.